This is a list of T cell receptor beta chains from one sample in a study of Graves' ophthalmopathy and Graves' hyperthyroidism. TCRdb re-analysed the multiplex PCR reads in MiXCR, keeping a single row per CDR3 protein. This table has hundreds of thousands of distinct CDR3 sequences, roughly 21% appearing once. Sample: peripheral blood. All receptors come from a woman aged 45-65 years with Graves' ophthalmopathy. Both conserved end residues are part of each CDR3. Each record gives: CDR3 length, J gene, clone size, D gene, V gene, CDR3 DNA, CDR3 protein. D genes are given only for firm matches. Clone size, where shown, is once, few, many, or a class for clones that have expanded.

CDR3 length: 13
J gene: TRBJ1-3
clone size: many
D gene: -
V gene: TRBV5-1
CDR3 DNA: TGCGCCAGCAGCTCGTCGCGTCGGAACACCATATATTTT
CDR3 protein: CASSSSRRNTIYF

CDR3 length: 12
J gene: TRBJ2-7
clone size: many
D gene: -
V gene: TRBV10-3
CDR3 DNA: TGTGCCTCCTCCGGCGGCTCCTACGAGCAGTACTTC
CDR3 protein: CASSGGSYEQYF

CDR3 length: 15
J gene: TRBJ1-5
clone size: many
D gene: -
V gene: TRBV28
CDR3 DNA: TGTGCCAGCAGGGAACAGGGTGGTAGCAATCAGCCCCAGCATTTT
CDR3 protein: CASREQGGSNQPQHF

CDR3 length: 14
J gene: TRBJ2-7
clone size: many
D gene: TRBD2
V gene: TRBV19
CDR3 DNA: TGTGCCAGTAGTATAGCGGGACTAGGGGACGAGCAGTACTTC
CDR3 protein: CASSIAGLGDEQYF

CDR3 length: 12
J gene: TRBJ1-5
clone size: -
D gene: -
V gene: TRBV30
CDR3 DNA: TGTGCCTGGACAGGGCCCAATCAGCCCCAGCATTTT
CDR3 protein: CAWTGPNQPQHF

CDR3 length: 12
J gene: TRBJ1-1
clone size: many
D gene: TRBD1
V gene: TRBV10-3
CDR3 DNA: TGTGCCATCAGTGAGGGGACAGGGGAAGCTTTCTTT
CDR3 protein: CAISEGTGEAFF

CDR3 length: 13
J gene: TRBJ1-2
clone size: many
D gene: TRBD1
V gene: TRBV10-3
CDR3 DNA: TGTGCCATCAGGAAGGACAGGACAGAAGGCTACACCTTC
CDR3 protein: CAIRKDRTEGYTF

CDR3 length: 14
J gene: TRBJ2-7
clone size: many
D gene: TRBD2
V gene: TRBV28
CDR3 DNA: TGTGCCAGCAGTGGTGGGAGGGCCCCCTACGAGCAGTACTTC
CDR3 protein: CASSGGRAPYEQYF

CDR3 length: 14
J gene: TRBJ2-5
clone size: -
D gene: -
V gene: TRBV3-1
CDR3 DNA: TGTGCCAGCAGCCAAGTCGGTGCCCAAGAGACCCAGTACTTC
CDR3 protein: CASSQVGAQETQYF

CDR3 length: 15
J gene: TRBJ1-5
clone size: -
D gene: -
V gene: TRBV18
CDR3 DNA: TGTGCCAGCTCACCGGGACACAATAGCAATCAGCCCCAGCATTTT
CDR3 protein: CASSPGHNSNQPQHF

CDR3 length: 13
J gene: TRBJ1-3
clone size: many
D gene: -
V gene: TRBV12-3/TRBV12-4
CDR3 DNA: TGTGCCAGCAGTTTGAGGGTTGGAAACACCATATATTTT
CDR3 protein: CASSLRVGNTIYF

CDR3 length: 12
J gene: TRBJ2-7
clone size: -
D gene: TRBD1
V gene: TRBV12-3/TRBV12-4
CDR3 DNA: TGTGCCAGCAGACGGACAGGGGACGAGCAGTACTTC
CDR3 protein: CASRRTGDEQYF

CDR3 length: 12
J gene: TRBJ2-7
clone size: many
D gene: -
V gene: TRBV5-5
CDR3 DNA: TGTGCCAGCAGCCCCAGGAACTACGAGCAGTACTTC
CDR3 protein: CASSPRNYEQYF

CDR3 length: 15
J gene: TRBJ1-6
clone size: -
D gene: TRBD1
V gene: TRBV24-1
CDR3 DNA: TGTGCCAGCAGTCCGGGGACAGGGGGTAGTTCACCCCTCCACTTT
CDR3 protein: CASSPGTGGSSPLHF

CDR3 length: 17
J gene: TRBJ2-7
clone size: many
D gene: TRBD1
V gene: TRBV24-1
CDR3 DNA: TGTGCCACCAGTGATTTGCACAGGGGGCAACCTTCCTACGAGCAGTACTTC
CDR3 protein: CATSDLHRGQPSYEQYF

CDR3 length: 17
J gene: TRBJ2-1
clone size: -
D gene: -
V gene: TRBV12-3/TRBV12-4
CDR3 DNA: TGTGCCAGCAGTTTCCCCGGGGCGGGACTGTCCTACAATGAGCAGTTCTTC
CDR3 protein: CASSFPGAGLSYNEQFF

CDR3 length: 15
J gene: TRBJ2-5
clone size: many
D gene: -
V gene: TRBV19
CDR3 DNA: TGTGCCAGTAGTATAGATCGGGTTCCGCAAGAGACCCAGTACTTC
CDR3 protein: CASSIDRVPQETQYF

CDR3 length: 14
J gene: TRBJ2-7
clone size: -
D gene: -
V gene: TRBV6-1
CDR3 DNA: TGTGCCAGCAGTGTTTACCCTGAAGCCCACGAGCAGTCCTTC
CDR3 protein: CASSVYPEAHEQSF

CDR3 length: 11
J gene: TRBJ2-4
clone size: many
D gene: -
V gene: TRBV11-2
CDR3 DNA: TGTGCCAGCAGTCTGACGTTGATTCAGTACTTC
CDR3 protein: CASSLTLIQYF

CDR3 length: 12
J gene: TRBJ2-5
clone size: many
D gene: -
V gene: TRBV6-1
CDR3 DNA: TGTGCCAGCAGTGGGACACAAGAGACCCAGTACTTC
CDR3 protein: CASSGTQETQYF